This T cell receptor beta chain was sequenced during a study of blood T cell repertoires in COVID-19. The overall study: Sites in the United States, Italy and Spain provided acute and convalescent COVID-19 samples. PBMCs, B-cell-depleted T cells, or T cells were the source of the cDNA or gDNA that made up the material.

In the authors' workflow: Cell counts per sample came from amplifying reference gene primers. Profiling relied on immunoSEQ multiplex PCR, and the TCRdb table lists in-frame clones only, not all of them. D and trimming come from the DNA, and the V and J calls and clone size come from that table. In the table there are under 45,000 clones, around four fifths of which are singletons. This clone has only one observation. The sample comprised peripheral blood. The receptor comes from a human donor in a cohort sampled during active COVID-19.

The CDR3, as DNA: TGCAGTGCTAGTACCCCCGGGACTAGCAGTGAGCAGTACTTC. Its protein product is CSASTPGTSSEQYF. This chain links TRBV20-1 with TRBJ2-7; 9 bases fit TRBD2. Germline CDR1 DFQATT, CDR2 SNEGSKA (reference sequence). The junction had 10 bases not matched to a gene; V was cut back by 3 bases and J by 7 bases. The CDR3 sequence is 14 residues long.